What follows is one TCR beta chain and its context. Using unique molecular identifiers, the investigators prepared the TCRbeta library. Each CDR3 protein gets one entry after TCRdb re-called the PCR reads with MiXCR. Here the sample spans around 400,000 distinct CDR3 sequences, about a fifth being singletons. These data originate in a study of T-cell reconstitution after alpha-beta-depleted transplantation in children. The CDR3 contains 15 residues. Germline assignment: CDR1 SEHNR and CDR2 FQNEAQ (reference sequence). The ends lost 1 base at V and 5 bases at J; junction bases unmatched: 5. The chain links TRBV7-9 to TRBJ1-1; 9 bases line up with TRBD1. This sample comprised PBMCs from the stem cell graft donor, obtained from the stem cell graft. This receptor was obtained from a human donor who donated a stem cell graft to a child with acute myeloid leukemia. CDR3 loop: CASSLGTGARTEAFF. The CDR3 DNA follows: TGTGCCAGCAGCTTAGGGACAGGGGCGAGGACTGAAGCTTTCTTT.